This T cell receptor beta chain emerged from a study of cytotoxic CD8 clonotypes in ibrutinib-treated CLL (dated by TCRdb to about 2021). About the investigation overall: The cohort included some 14 treatment-naive and under 13 relapsed/refractory patients; about 18 were IGHV unmutated. Partial responses were observed in about 24 patients and complete responses in 2; after a median follow-up of about 69 months, remission was maintained in approximately 14 patients and progression was observed in approximately 12. Response samples were obtained after a median of roughly eleven months of treatment, with a range of roughly 6 to 40 months. On average, each sample yielded about 250,000 productive templates and around 98,000 productive rearrangements. Of the 86 people in the trial, around 26 had longitudinal samples available. Cryopreserved peripheral blood mononuclear cells were obtained before treatment, at response, and at either sustained remission or disease progression. Every sample from remission and from progressive disease was obtained while the patients were still on ibrutinib. Results the study describes overall, beyond this receptor: Sustained-remission and progressing patients did not have matched sampling times, and lymph node repertoires were not examined. Public clonotypes were rare and either shrank or stayed stable during treatment, and the rise in clonality at ibrutinib response reflected expansion of private clonotypes. Clonality rose at ibrutinib response, remained stable during sustained remission, and dropped back toward baseline at progression. Baseline clonality exceeded that of age-matched healthy donors and correlated strongly with circulating CD8+ T-cell counts.

This specimen's time point label, per the study, means: more than 10 months on ibrutinib. Roughly 1.8 micrograms of genomic DNA were extracted from cryopreserved PBMCs for TCR beta library preparation. Longitudinal blood samples from CLL patients receiving ibrutinib monotherapy were subjected to high-throughput TCR beta sequencing. Patients were enrolled in a phase 2 open-label single-center ibrutinib monotherapy trial. V drops 5 bases and J drops 7 bases, leaving 14 bases in between. Spanning cysteine to phenylalanine, the CDR3 consists of 13 amino acids. Only the CDR3 DNA stays, 39 bases, in frame from base 1. CDR1 and CDR2, looked up from the germline V gene (reference sequence), are PRHDT and FYEKMQ. About this clone itself: Its recognized antigen is unknown. Qualities for individual bases were not recorded, and no much larger clone is one base off.

Each clonotype received, on average, 10x coverage in deep resolution sequencing performed on a MiSeq, where the target depth lay between 1 in 1 million and 1 in 200,000 T cells. The immunoSEQ hsTCRB Kit was used to generate TCR beta libraries. Per the source publication's procedure: Data were analyzed with ImmunoSEQ Data Assistant and ImmunoSEQ Analyzer, with V, D and J genes assigned per IMGT definitions. Clonality, which ranges from 0 to 1, was calculated as one minus the normalized Shannon entropy of productive rearrangement frequencies. Only overrepresented clonotypes making up at least 0.05% of the repertoire of each patient were included in the public clonotype analysis. Some 13 age-matched healthy donor repertoires from immuneACCESS served as clonality controls. Held by TCRdb, this immuneACCESS table contains in-frame sequences only and omits some clones. Under half of the omission traces to an unresolved V gene where checked; the cause of the rest is unknown. The V and J calls and clone size come from that table; D and trimming were worked out from the DNA. The sample yields some 150,000 clones; around 77% were counted once. The ten most abundant clones make up approximately 28% of the sample.

This clonotype was obtained from a human donor with chronic lymphocytic leukemia. The chain links TRBV13 with TRBJ2-5; 6 matching bases give a weak D call of TRBD1. Sequences were derived from PBMCs, sampled after 12 months of ibrutinib treatment. The DNA sequence is as follows: TGTGCCAGCAGCGTCGGGACAACCGGGACCCAGTACTTC. It codes for CASSVGTTGTQYF.